The rows below give T cell receptor beta chains drawn from one sample of a study of technical replicates of blood from a few donors. Clones were sequenced by immunoSEQ multiplex PCR, and TCRdb holds only the in-frame ones, with some missing. The sample lists 50,000 to 70,000 clones, around nine tenths occurring once. Sequencing was done on a sample of PBMCs. Receptors originate from a human donor in good health. Some clones in this sample may be carry-over from other donors' samples. The CDR3 runs from the conserved cysteine through the conserved F or W. Each record gives: clone size, J gene, D gene, CDR3 length, V gene, CDR3 DNA, CDR3 protein. D genes are given only for firm matches. Rows may omit the clone size; those that give it use once, few, many or a size class.

>.|TRBJ2-7|.|16|TRBV2
TGTGCCAGCAGTGAAGACCCGGACAATCGCTCCTACGAGCAGTACTTC
CASSEDPDNRSYEQYF
>.|TRBJ2-7|TRBD1|13|TRBV7-3
TGTGCCAGCAGCTTAGGGACAGGGGGCGAGCAGTACTTC
CASSLGTGGEQYF
>once|TRBJ2-7|.|15|TRBV6-5
TGTGCCAGCAGTAAAGGGACTCCCAGCTCCTACGAGCAGTACTTC
CASSKGTPSSYEQYF
>.|TRBJ2-2|TRBD2|16|TRBV10-3
TGTGCCATCAGTGACGGGACTAGCGGGAGGTCCGGGGAGCTGTTTTTT
CAISDGTSGRSGELFF
>.|TRBJ2-5|TRBD2|16|TRBV12-5
TGTGCTAGTGGGACCGGGACTAGCGGATTTAAAGAGACCCAGTACTTC
CASGTGTSGFKETQYF
>once|TRBJ2-1|.|16|TRBV7-9
TGTGCCAGCAGCCCGTACGCCGGGGGAAACTACAATGAGCAGTTCTTC
CASSPYAGGNYNEQFF
>.|TRBJ1-5|.|15|TRBV4-2
TGTGCCAGCAGCCAAGATGGGGGCGCGGGTCAGCCCCAGCATTTT
CASSQDGGAGQPQHF
>.|TRBJ2-1|TRBD2|17|TRBV7-3
TGTGCCAGCAGCTTAATCGGTGGGTCTAGCGGGAGCAATGAGCAGTTCTTC
CASSLIGGSSGSNEQFF
>.|TRBJ1-1|.|12|TRBV30
TGTGCCTGGAACGACTACAGCCCTACAGCTTTCTTT
CAWNDYSPTAFF
>.|TRBJ1-1|.|17|TRBV7-8
TGTGCCAGCAGCTTAATAGGGGGGAGGGGGTCGGGCACTGAAGCTTTCTTT
CASSLIGGRGSGTEAFF
>.|TRBJ1-5|TRBD1|17|TRBV19
TGTGCCAGTACTCATCAGCCGGGACAGGGGAGCAATCAGCCCCAGCATTTT
CASTHQPGQGSNQPQHF
>.|TRBJ2-1|TRBD1|15|TRBV6-5
TGTGCCAGCAGTTACGGTCAGGGGGTGAGGAATGAGCAGTTCTTC
CASSYGQGVRNEQFF
>once|TRBJ1-5|.|12|TRBV30
TGTGCCATACAGGTCGGCAATCAGCCCCAGCATTTT
CAIQVGNQPQHF
>.|TRBJ2-5|TRBD2|18|TRBV9
TGTGCCAGCAGCGTAGGTGCGGGGGGCAATTTATTACAAGAGACCCAGTACTTC
CASSVGAGGNLLQETQYF
>.|TRBJ1-2|.|13|TRBV5-4
TGTGCCAGCAGCCTAAACCGGGGCTATGGCTACACCTTC
CASSLNRGYGYTF
>.|TRBJ2-7|TRBD1|13|TRBV6-1
TGTGCCAGCAGTACAGGGGTCGTCGGCGAGCAGTACTTC
CASSTGVVGEQYF
>.|TRBJ2-2|.|15|TRBV4-2
TGTGCCAGCAGCCCGCCGAGGGCCTACACCGGGGAGCTGTTTTTT
CASSPPRAYTGELFF
>.|TRBJ2-7|.|13|TRBV27
TGTGCCAGCAGTTTACGTGCGGGTTACGAGCAGTACTTC
CASSLRAGYEQYF
>.|TRBJ1-2|.|14|TRBV6-6
TGTGCCAGCAGACTCCAACAGGGTTACTATGGCTACACCTTC
CASRLQQGYYGYTF
>.|TRBJ2-7|.|14|TRBV18
TGTGCCAGCTCACCACCGCAGGTAACCTACGAGCAGTACTTC
CASSPPQVTYEQYF
>.|TRBJ2-1|TRBD2|15|TRBV10-3
TGTGCCATCGCGGATATACGGACTAGCGGGAGAGGCAAGTTCTTC
CAIADIRTSGRGKFF
>.|TRBJ2-1|TRBD2|15|TRBV5-6
TGTGCCAGCAGCCCGGGACTAGATACCTACAATGAGCAGTTCTTC
CASSPGLDTYNEQFF
>.|TRBJ2-6|.|15|TRBV4-3
TGCGCCAGCAGACTTGGAGGGTCCGGGGCCAACGTCCTGACTTTC
CASRLGGSGANVLTF
>.|TRBJ2-3|.|14|TRBV5-1
TGCGCCAGCAGCTTGGGTAGCGGAACAGATACGCAGTATTTT
CASSLGSGTDTQYF
>.|TRBJ2-5|TRBD1|15|TRBV7-6
TGTGCCAGCAGCCGCAGGACAGGGGGGGTGGAGACCCAGTACTTC
CASSRRTGGVETQYF
>.|TRBJ2-1|TRBD1|15|TRBV7-9
TGTGCCAGCAGCTCACAGGGGCTCCTCATCAATGAGCAGTTCTTC
CASSSQGLLINEQFF
>.|TRBJ1-2|TRBD1|15|TRBV18
TGTGCCAGCTCACCAAGGGACAGCACTAACTATGGCTACACCTTC
CASSPRDSTNYGYTF
>.|TRBJ2-3|.|12|TRBV6-6
TGTGCCAGCAGGGGGAGGACTATTACCCCAACTTGG
CASRGRTITPTW
>.|TRBJ2-1|TRBD1|18|TRBV5-8
TGTGCCAGCAGCTCCGGGACAGGGGGCGCGAGCTCCTACAATGAGCAGTTCTTC
CASSSGTGGASSYNEQFF
>.|TRBJ2-5|TRBD1|16|TRBV7-2
TGTGCCAGCAGCTTGGATCCGGGACAGGGGGCAAGGGGCCAGTACTTC
CASSLDPGQGARGQYF
>.|TRBJ2-3|TRBD2|15|TRBV19
TGTGCCACCTCGCGGGCTAGCGGAAACACAGATACGCAGTATTTT
CATSRASGNTDTQYF
>.|TRBJ1-5|TRBD1|15|TRBV6-1
TGTGCCAGCAGCCAAGGGACAGGCTTCAATCAGCCCCAGCATTTT
CASSQGTGFNQPQHF
>.|TRBJ1-2|.|13|TRBV30
TGTGCCTGGAACCCTCCAGGCTACTATGGCTACACCTTC
CAWNPPGYYGYTF
>.|TRBJ1-5|.|18|TRBV2
TGTGCCAGCAGCGCCTTCGGGACACTTCCCTCTAGCAATCAGCCCCAGCATTTT
CASSAFGTLPSSNQPQHF
>.|TRBJ2-5|.|13|TRBV27
TGTGCCAGCAGCTACAGGGTCCAAGAGACCCAGTACTTC
CASSYRVQETQYF
>.|TRBJ2-1|.|13|TRBV4-1
TGCGCCAGCAGCCATCCAACCTACAATGAGCAGTTCTTC
CASSHPTYNEQFF
>.|TRBJ2-3|.|12|TRBV5-6
TGTGCCAGCAGCCGACACACAGATACGCAGTATTTT
CASSRHTDTQYF
>.|TRBJ2-4|.|13|TRBV5-1
TGCGCCAGCAGCAAGGACAGCAAAAACATTCAGTACTTC
CASSKDSKNIQYF
>.|TRBJ2-2|.|15|TRBV4-1
TGCGCCAGCAGCCAGCGAGGACAAAACACCGGGGAGCTGTTTTTT
CASSQRGQNTGELFF
>.|TRBJ2-3|TRBD1|15|TRBV5-1
TGCGCCAGCAGATTAGACAGGGGGAGCACAGATACGCAGTATTTT
CASRLDRGSTDTQYF
>.|TRBJ2-4|.|13|TRBV7-2
TGTGCCAGCAGGGAGGGACAGCAAAACATTCAGTACTTC
CASREGQQNIQYF
>.|TRBJ2-1|TRBD2|19|TRBV27
TGTGCCAGCAGTCCCACTGTCACTGCCGGGGGACTAGCCTACAATGAGCAGTTCTTC
CASSPTVTAGGLAYNEQFF
>.|TRBJ1-2|.|13|TRBV30
TGTGCCTGGAGTAGCGGATTCTTCTATGGCTACACCTTC
CAWSSGFFYGYTF
>.|TRBJ1-2|TRBD1|16|TRBV5-6
TGTGCCAGCAGCTTGAGCGGGACAGGGCTGAACTATGGCTACACCTTC
CASSLSGTGLNYGYTF
>.|TRBJ1-1|.|13|TRBV7-3
TGTGCCAGCAGCTTTCTTCGGAACACTGAAGCTTTCTTT
CASSFLRNTEAFF
>.|TRBJ2-7|.|14|TRBV4-3
TGCGCCAGCAGCCACGCAAAACAGGGCTACGAGCAGTACTTC
CASSHAKQGYEQYF
>.|TRBJ2-1|.|13|TRBV6-5
TGTGCCAGCAAAACTGACAGGCGAAGTGAGCAGTTCTTC
CASKTDRRSEQFF
>.|TRBJ2-1|.|16|TRBV27
TGTGCCAGCAGTTTAGCGTTGGTCTCGTCCTACAATGAGCAGTTCTTC
CASSLALVSSYNEQFF
>.|TRBJ2-2|TRBD1|15|TRBV11-1
TGTGCCAGCAGCCGTGGACAGGTATTAGGCGGGGAGCTGTTTTTT
CASSRGQVLGGELFF
>few|TRBJ1-2|.|15|TRBV6-1
TGTGCCAGCAGTGAAGCTGGGGGGGGGAAATCTGGCTACACCTTC
CASSEAGGGKSGYTF
>.|TRBJ2-2|TRBD2|15|TRBV9
TGTGCCAGCAGCGTTGTAGCGGGGTCCACCGGGGAGCTGTTTTTT
CASSVVAGSTGELFF
>.|TRBJ2-7|.|13|TRBV11-2
TGTGCCAGCAGCCCCCCCCTAAGATACGAGCAGTACTTC
CASSPPLRYEQYF
>.|TRBJ2-5|TRBD2|16|TRBV7-6
TGTGCCAGCAGCCCGCCCAGGCGCGGGGGAACGGAGACCCAGTACTTC
CASSPPRRGGTETQYF